This passage covers 15 T cell receptor beta chains from one sample sequenced in a study of PD-1 blockade in classical Hodgkin lymphoma. No patient escaped relapse after autologous stem cell transplantation, and brentuximab vedotin exposure varied. The repertoire was sequenced with immunoSEQ multiplex PCR; TCRdb's copy has only in-frame clones and lacks some. The sample lists approximately 36,000 clones; almost 70% were seen once. The sequencing here drew on peripheral blood mononuclear cells (PBMCs), taken before the second cycle of nivolumab. The receptors derive from a human donor with classical Hodgkin lymphoma.

As DNA, the CDR3 is TGTGCCAGCAACCTGGGGCACAGCGGCACTGAAGCTTTCTTT. This translates into CASNLGHSGTEAFF. The chain has TRBV6-6 and TRBJ1-1; a weak D match, TRBD1 (5 bases). This CDR3 has 14 amino acids. V was cut by 7 bases and J by 4 bases, with 16 bases left in between. Germline CDR1 is MNHNY and CDR2 is SVGAGI (reference sequence).

This rearrangement joins TRBV6-6 to TRBJ2-1; possible D gene TRBD2, 5 bases. The CDR3 has 12 amino acids. V shed 7 bases and J shed 8 bases, with 12 bases lying between them. Per the germline V gene, CDR1 is MNHNY and CDR2 is SVGAGI (reference sequence). The CDR3 here is CASTQRRDEQFF. The CDR3 DNA follows: TGTGCCAGCACTCAAAGGCGGGATGAGCAGTTCTTC.

The V and J genes are TRBV6-5 and TRBJ2-7, with D maybe TRBD1 (6 bases). The CDR3 is made up of 14 amino acids. V lost 7 bases and J 3 bases, leaving 16 bases between the germline ends. Germline V gene lookup returns CDR1 MNHEY and CDR2 SVGAGI. The CDR3 region is CASTKQGDHYEQYF. The CDR3 nucleotides read TGTGCCAGCACAAAACAGGGCGATCACTACGAGCAGTACTTC.

This chain uses TRBV18 with TRBJ2-2, with D perhaps matching TRBD2 (6 bases). V lost 3 bases to trimming and J lost 1 base, with 15 bases between them. The CDR3 totals 17 residues. Per germline, CDR1 KGHSH and CDR2 LQKENI. The CDR3 loop is CASSPQASAWNTGELFF. CDR3 nucleotide sequence: TGTGCCAGCTCACCCCAGGCTAGCGCCTGGAACACCGGGGAGCTGTTTTTT.

V is TRBV30 and J is TRBJ1-1; D remains ambiguous. Germline-derived CDR1 and CDR2 are GTSNPN and SVGIG (reference sequence). Trimming removed 3 bases at V and 8 bases at J, with 16 bases between. The CDR3 has 13 residues. The CDR3 DNA reads TGTGCCTGGAGCGGCAACCCCTCCAGGGAAGCTTTCTTT. Translation: CAWSGNPSREAFF.

V usage is TRBV6-5 and J usage is TRBJ1-5; D ambiguous. V shed 5 bases and J shed 5 bases, with 13 bases lying between them. The length of the CDR3 is 14 residues. Germline CDR1 is MNHEY and CDR2 is SVGAGI. CDR3 coding DNA: TGTGCCAGCAGTCCCTCTACCCGAGATCAGCCCCAGCATTTT. Protein sequence: CASSPSTRDQPQHF.

V is TRBV9 and J is TRBJ1-4, with D uncertain. The length of the CDR3 is 14 residues. Germline V lookup: CDR1 SGDLS, CDR2 YYNGEE. Trimming stripped 0 bases from V and 6 bases from J, with 9 bases between. The CDR3 loop is CASSVEPDYEKLFF. Here the CDR3 DNA reads TGTGCCAGCAGCGTAGAGCCGGACTATGAAAAACTGTTTTTT.

The chain joins TRBV4-2 to TRBJ1-3; D call uncertain. The V gene's germline CDR1 is LGHNA and CDR2 YNFKEQ. The CDR3 extends over 16 amino acids. The V end was cut by 0 bases, the J end by 4 bases, with 13 bases between. The CDR3 protein is CASSQDGVGYGNTIYF. The DNA of the CDR3 is TGTGCCAGCAGCCAAGATGGGGTAGGGTACGGAAACACCATATATTTT.

This clone is termed medium-sized (0.01 to 0.1%). The V gene is TRBV10-1, the J gene TRBJ2-7; D might be TRBD1 (5 bases). Trimming took 0 bases from V and 6 from J, leaving 12 bases between them. Germline V CDR1 and CDR2: WNHNN, SYGVQD (reference sequence). There are 14 residues in the CDR3. CDR3 bases: TGCGCCAGCAGTGAGTCTGACAGTCTCGGCGAGCAGTACTTC. This encodes CASSESDSLGEQYF.

The genes are TRBV2 and TRBJ2-2; TRBD1 is a possible D gene (6 bases). V lost 11 bases to trimming and J lost 4 bases, with 17 bases between them. Germline CDR1 is SNHLY and CDR2 is FYNNEI. This CDR3 region has 14 residues. CDR3 DNA sequence: TGTGCCGGGGGACGTCAGGGGACCACCGGGGAGCTGTTTTTT. Translating it yields CAGGRQGTTGELFF.

The chain combines TRBV6-4 with TRBJ1-1; D gene ambiguous. From germline, CDR1 is MRHNA and CDR2 SNTAGT. This CDR3 spans 13 amino acids. Trimming removed 6 bases at V and 0 bases at J, with 8 bases between. The CDR3 sequence is CASSVQMNTEAFF. CDR3 coding DNA: TGTGCCAGCAGCGTGCAAATGAACACTGAAGCTTTCTTT.

This chain links TRBV6-1 with TRBJ1-2, with 8 nucleotides matching TRBD1. Germline V gives CDR1 MNHNS, CDR2 SASEGT. The CDR3 covers 14 residues. Unmatched junction bases numbered 5, after V lost 6 bases and J lost 2 bases. CDR3 protein: CASSGQGLNYGYTF. The CDR3 nucleotides are TGTGCCAGCAGCGGACAGGGTTTGAACTATGGCTACACCTTC.

The chain carries TRBV5-4 and TRBJ1-2; tentatively, D is TRBD1 (5 bases). Trimming shortened V by 1 base and J by 2 bases, and 6 bases separated the two germline ends. The CDR3 sequence is 13 residues long. CDR1 SGHNT and CDR2 YYREEE come from the germline V gene (reference sequence). As DNA, the CDR3 is TGTGCCAGCAGCTTGCAGGGCAACTATGGCTACACCTTC. Its translation is CASSLQGNYGYTF.

The chain has TRBV5-3 and TRBJ1-2, with D perhaps matching TRBD1 (6 bases). TRBV5-3 is identified as an open reading frame with a role that is uncertain. The CDR3 runs 17 residues. Trimming shortened V by 4 bases and J by 0 bases, and 19 bases separated the two germline ends. This CDR3 is CARSPRDIQSTNYGYTF. The CDR3 bases are TGTGCCAGAAGCCCCCGGGACATACAGAGCACTAACTATGGCTACACCTTC.

This chain uses TRBV9 with TRBJ1-1; D may be TRBD1 (6 bases). Per germline, CDR1 SGDLS and CDR2 YYNGEE. V was cut by 0 bases and J by 3 bases, with 12 bases left in between. This CDR3 has 15 residues. CDR3 sequence (DNA): TGTGCCAGCAGCGTAGGTCACAGGGATGACACTGAAGCTTTCTTT. Residues: CASSVGHRDDTEAFF.